The 8 T cell receptor beta chains in this list originate from one sample, sequenced in a study of blood T cell repertoires in COVID-19. Sequencing was performed with immunoSEQ multiplex PCR; in TCRdb, only in-frame clones are kept and a portion is missing. The sample carries roughly 220,000 clones, approximately 90% recorded once. Sequenced sample: PBMCs or T cells enriched from blood (not recorded which). Receptors were obtained from a woman aged 40 to 55 with acute COVID-19.

The V and J genes are TRBV19 and TRBJ1-5; no definite D call. Germline V lookup: CDR1 LNHDA, CDR2 SQIVND (reference sequence). V dropped 8 bases and J dropped 4 bases, with 9 bases sitting between them. The CDR3 runs 12 residues. The CDR3 sequence is CASSGGNQPQHF. CDR3 DNA sequence: TGTGCCAGTTCAGGCGGGAATCAGCCCCAGCATTTT. Full variable domain (missing parts from reference TRBV19 and TRBJ1-5): DGGITQSPKYLFRKEGQNVTLSCEQNLNHDAMYWYRQDPGQGLRLIYYSQIVNDFQKGDIAEGYSVSREKKESFPLTVTSAQKNPTAFYLCASSGGNQPQHFGDGTRLSIL.

This clone appeared once. The chain has TRBV18 and TRBJ2-7; 11 bases line up with TRBD1. Losses at the gene ends were 6 bases for V and 3 bases for J; bases not matched to a gene: 7. Germline-derived CDR1 and CDR2 are KGHSH and LQKENI. This CDR3 has 15 amino acids. The CDR3 protein is CASSFAGTGGYEQYF. The CDR3 DNA is TGTGCCAGCTCGTTCGCCGGGACAGGGGGCTACGAGCAGTACTTC.

This chain uses TRBV3-1 (or the pseudogene TRBV3-2) with TRBJ1-3, with 8 bases fitting TRBD1. The CDR3 is 15 residues long. V lost 4 bases, J lost 2 bases, and 4 bases stayed unmatched. Germline V CDR1 and CDR2: LGHDT, YNNKEL (reference sequence). This CDR3 is CASSPQGAAGNTIYF. Here the CDR3 DNA reads TGTGCCAGCAGCCCTCAGGGGGCAGCTGGAAACACCATATATTTT.

V usage is TRBV12-3 or TRBV12-4 and J usage is TRBJ2-5; 8 nucleotides align to TRBD2. V dropped 9 bases and J dropped 2; count of bases not matched to a gene: 5. CDR3 length: 13 residues. The CDR3 DNA is TGTGCCAGTAGGACTAGCCTTCAAGAGACCCAGTACTTC. It yields the protein CASRTSLQETQYF.

V gene TRBV19 combines with J gene TRBJ1-1, with D perhaps matching TRBD1 (5 bases). V was cut by 7 bases and J by 7 bases, with 16 bases left in between. This CDR3 is built from 13 residues. Germline CDR1 and CDR2: LNHDA and SQIVND (reference sequence). CDR3 DNA sequence: TGTGCCAGTATGCGGGGACCAGGTCATGAAGCTTTCTTT. It is translated as CASMRGPGHEAFF.

The chain recombines TRBV9 with TRBJ1-2, with TRBD1 matching 7 bases. From germline, CDR1 is SGDLS and CDR2 YYNGEE. This CDR3 comprises 18 residues. The J segment lost 1 base and the V segment lost 0 bases, leaving 12 bases of the junction unmatched. The CDR3 DNA reads as TGTGCCAGCAGCGTAGCTATAGAAACCAGGGGGAATAACTATGGCTACACCTTC. Its translation is CASSVAIETRGNNYGYTF.

The chain has TRBV7-2 and TRBJ2-7; 9 nucleotides line up with TRBD2. From germline, CDR1 is SGHTA and CDR2 FQGNSA. V was clipped by 5 bases and J by 3 bases; unmatched bases: 5. The CDR3 totals 14 residues. The CDR3 loop is CASSPDSGGYEQYF. The CDR3 DNA follows: TGTGCCAGCAGCCCGGATAGCGGGGGCTACGAGCAGTACTTC.

The chain has TRBV6-2 or TRBV6-3 and TRBJ1-5; D possibly corresponds to TRBD1 (5 bases). This CDR3 contains 17 residues. Trimming took 4 bases from V and 3 from J, leaving 19 bases between them. Per the germline V gene, CDR1 is MNHEY and CDR2 is SVGEGT. CDR3 amino acids: CASSSGRGGRNNQPQHF. The CDR3 DNA is TGTGCCAGCAGTTCCGGTCGGGGGGGAAGGAACAATCAGCCCCAGCATTTT.